What follows describes a single TCR beta chain. Its matching antigen is unknown. This sample was included in a study of CXCR3-negative and CXCR3-positive naive CD8 T cells. Via 5' RACE with UMI labels, TRB cDNA libraries were prepared. With the 5' RACE reads reprocessed, TCRdb shows one record per CDR3 protein and no DNA. The specimen's table records roughly 89,000 distinct CDR3 sequences. Study observations and caveats: Cryopreserved PBMCs had partly decreased CXCR3 expression; fresh PBMCs were used in most assays. With respect to TRBV-TRBJ usage, naive CXCR3-negative and CXCR3-positive cells were similar; memory differed.

Phenotypically, naive CD8+ T cells corresponded to CD45RO-CCR7+CD27+CD95-. This CDR3 is 17 amino acids long. Per germline, CDR1 SGHRS and CDR2 YFSETQ. This chain links TRBV5-1 with TRBJ1-2; TCRdb lists TRBD1, though no DNA is available to test this call. The sequence was collected from a human donor in good health. Some clones in this sample may be carry-over from other donors' samples. Sequenced: naive CXCR3- CD8+ T cells from blood. Subset in this sample: CD45RO-CCR7+CD27+CD95- naive CD8+ T cells lacking CXCR3 (TNR3-). The CDR3 here is CASSVDSGTKLSRGYTF.